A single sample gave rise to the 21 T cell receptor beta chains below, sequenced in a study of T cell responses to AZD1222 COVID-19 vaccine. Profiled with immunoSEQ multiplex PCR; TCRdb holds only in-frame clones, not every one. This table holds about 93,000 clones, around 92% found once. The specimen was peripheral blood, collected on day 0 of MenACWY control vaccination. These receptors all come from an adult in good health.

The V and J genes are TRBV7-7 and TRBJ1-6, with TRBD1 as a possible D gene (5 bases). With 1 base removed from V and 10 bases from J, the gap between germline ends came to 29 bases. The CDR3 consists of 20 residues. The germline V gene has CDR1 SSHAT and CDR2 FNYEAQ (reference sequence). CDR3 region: CASSLDHQRLRGAGRSPLHF. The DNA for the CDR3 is TGTGCCAGCAGCTTAGACCATCAACGTTTGAGGGGCGCCGGTCGATCACCCCTCCACTTT.

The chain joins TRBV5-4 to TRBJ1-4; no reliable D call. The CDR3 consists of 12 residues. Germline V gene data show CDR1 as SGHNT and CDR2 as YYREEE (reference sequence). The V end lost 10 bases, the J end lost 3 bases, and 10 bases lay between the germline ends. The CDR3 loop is CAAEGSNEKLFF. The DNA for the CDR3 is TGTGCCGCAGAAGGGTCTAATGAAAAACTGTTTTTT.

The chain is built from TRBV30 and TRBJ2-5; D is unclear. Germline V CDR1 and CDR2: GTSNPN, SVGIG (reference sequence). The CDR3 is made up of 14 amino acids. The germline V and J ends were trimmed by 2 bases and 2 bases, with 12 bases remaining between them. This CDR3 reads CAWSRAGVQETQYF. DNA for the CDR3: TGTGCCTGGAGTAGAGCAGGCGTACAAGAGACCCAGTACTTC.

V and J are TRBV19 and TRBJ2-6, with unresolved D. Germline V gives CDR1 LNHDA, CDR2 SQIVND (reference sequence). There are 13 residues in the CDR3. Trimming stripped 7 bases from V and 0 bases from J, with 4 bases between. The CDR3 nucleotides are TGTGCCAGTAAGAGCTCTGGGGCCAACGTCCTGACTTTC. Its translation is CASKSSGANVLTF.

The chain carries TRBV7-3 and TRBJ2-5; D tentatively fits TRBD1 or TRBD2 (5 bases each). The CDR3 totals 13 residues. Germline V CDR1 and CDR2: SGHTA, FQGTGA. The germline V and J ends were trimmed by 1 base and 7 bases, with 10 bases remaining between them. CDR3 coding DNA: TGTGCCAGCAGCTTAATTGGGGGTGGGACCCAGTACTTC. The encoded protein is CASSLIGGGTQYF.

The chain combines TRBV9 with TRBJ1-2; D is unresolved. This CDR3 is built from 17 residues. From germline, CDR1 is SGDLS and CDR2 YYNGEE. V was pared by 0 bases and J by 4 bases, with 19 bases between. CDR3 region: CASSVGFATGSFYGYTF. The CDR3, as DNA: TGTGCCAGCAGCGTAGGTTTCGCCACCGGGTCTTTCTATGGCTACACCTTC. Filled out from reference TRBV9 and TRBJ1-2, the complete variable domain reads DSGVTQTPKHLITATGQRVTLRCSPRSGDLSVYWYQQSLDQGLQFLIQYYNGEERAKGNILERFSAQQFPDLHSELNLSSLELGDSALYFCASSVGFATGSFYGYTFGSGTRLTVV.

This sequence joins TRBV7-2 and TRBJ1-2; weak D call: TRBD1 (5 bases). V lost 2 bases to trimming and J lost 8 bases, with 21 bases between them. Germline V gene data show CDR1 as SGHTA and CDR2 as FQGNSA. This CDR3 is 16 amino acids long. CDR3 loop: CASSLRVGRDARGYTF. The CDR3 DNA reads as TGTGCCAGCAGCTTAAGGGTCGGCCGGGACGCGAGGGGCTACACCTTC. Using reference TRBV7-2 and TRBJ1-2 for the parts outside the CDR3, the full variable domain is GAGVSQSPSNKVTEKGKDVELRCDPISGHTALYWYRQSLGQGLEFLIYFQGNSAPDKSGLPSDRFSAERTGGSVSTLTIQRTQQEDSAVYLCASSLRVGRDARGYTFGSGTRLTVV.

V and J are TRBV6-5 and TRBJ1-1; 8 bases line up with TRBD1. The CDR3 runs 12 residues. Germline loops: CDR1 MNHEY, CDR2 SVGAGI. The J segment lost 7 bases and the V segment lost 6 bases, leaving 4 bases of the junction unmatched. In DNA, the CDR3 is TGTGCCAGCAGCGTACAGGGGGATGAAGCTTTCTTT. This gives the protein CASSVQGDEAFF.

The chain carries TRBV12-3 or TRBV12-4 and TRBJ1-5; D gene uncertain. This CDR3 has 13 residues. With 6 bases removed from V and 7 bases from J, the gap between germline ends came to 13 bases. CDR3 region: CASSLSPSQPQHF. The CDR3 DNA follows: TGTGCCAGCAGCCTGTCGCCGAGCCAGCCCCAGCATTTT.

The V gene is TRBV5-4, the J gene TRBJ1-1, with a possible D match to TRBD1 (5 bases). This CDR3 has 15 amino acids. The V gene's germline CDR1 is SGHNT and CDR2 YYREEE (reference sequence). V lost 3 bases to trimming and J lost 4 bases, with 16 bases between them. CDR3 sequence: CASSSALQGFTEAFF. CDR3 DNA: TGTGCCAGCAGCTCCGCCCTCCAGGGTTTCACTGAAGCTTTCTTT.

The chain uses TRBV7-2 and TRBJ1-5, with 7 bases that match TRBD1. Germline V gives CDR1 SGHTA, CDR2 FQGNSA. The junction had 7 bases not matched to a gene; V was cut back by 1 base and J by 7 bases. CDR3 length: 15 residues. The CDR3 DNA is TGTGCCAGCAGCTTAGGCGTCCCGGGACAGCAGCCCCAGCATTTT. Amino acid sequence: CASSLGVPGQQPQHF.

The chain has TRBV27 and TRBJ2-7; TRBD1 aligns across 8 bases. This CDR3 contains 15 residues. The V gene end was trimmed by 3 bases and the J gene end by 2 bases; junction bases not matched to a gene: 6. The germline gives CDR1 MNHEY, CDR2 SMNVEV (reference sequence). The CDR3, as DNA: TGTGCCAGCAGTTTCGACAGGGGCGGGCCCTACGAGCAGTACTTC. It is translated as CASSFDRGGPYEQYF.

CDR3 amino acids: CATTPGQGAAYEQYF. The CDR3 DNA follows: TGTGCCACCACCCCGGGACAGGGGGCAGCCTACGAGCAGTACTTC. The chain joins TRBV10-3 to TRBJ2-7, with 12 positions matching TRBD1. After removal of 10 bases from V and 2 bases from J, the junction contained 9 bases not matched to a gene. Per germline, CDR1 ENHRY and CDR2 SYGVKD. The CDR3 is 15 residues long.

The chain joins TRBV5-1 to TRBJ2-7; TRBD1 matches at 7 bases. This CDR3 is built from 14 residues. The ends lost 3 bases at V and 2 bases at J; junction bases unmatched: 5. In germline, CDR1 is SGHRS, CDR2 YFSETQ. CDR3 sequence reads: CASSSRDSPYEQYF. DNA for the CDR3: TGCGCCAGCAGCTCGAGGGACAGCCCCTACGAGCAGTACTTC.

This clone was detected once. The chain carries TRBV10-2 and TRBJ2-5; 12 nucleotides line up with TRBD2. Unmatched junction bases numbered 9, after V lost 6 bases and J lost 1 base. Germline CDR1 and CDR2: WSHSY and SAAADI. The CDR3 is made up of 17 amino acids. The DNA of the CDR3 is TGCGCCAGCAGACGAACTAGCGGGGGGCCCCGCCAAGAGACCCAGTACTTC. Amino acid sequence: CASRRTSGGPRQETQYF.

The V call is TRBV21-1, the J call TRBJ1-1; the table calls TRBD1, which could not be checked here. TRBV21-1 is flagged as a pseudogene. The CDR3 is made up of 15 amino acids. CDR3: CASSKDRGRDTEAFF. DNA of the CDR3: TGTGCCAGCAGCAAGGACAGGGGGCGGGACACTGAAGCTTTCTTT.

The CDR3 DNA reads as TGTGCCAGCAGCGTGGAACCAGGGAACGATCTCCACACCTTC. It specifies CASSVEPGNDLHTF. The J gene is TRBJ1-2, the V gene TRBV9; tentatively, D is TRBD1 (5 bases). Trimming left V 2 bases short and J 12 bases short, with 20 bases between. Germline V gene data show CDR1 as SGDLS and CDR2 as YYNGEE. The CDR3 is 14 residues long.

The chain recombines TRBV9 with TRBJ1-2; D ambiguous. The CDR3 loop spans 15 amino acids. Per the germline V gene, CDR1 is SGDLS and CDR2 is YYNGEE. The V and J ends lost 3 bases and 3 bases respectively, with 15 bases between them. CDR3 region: CASSATRRRYYGYTF. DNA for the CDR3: TGTGCCAGCAGCGCCACCCGAAGACGGTACTATGGCTACACCTTC.

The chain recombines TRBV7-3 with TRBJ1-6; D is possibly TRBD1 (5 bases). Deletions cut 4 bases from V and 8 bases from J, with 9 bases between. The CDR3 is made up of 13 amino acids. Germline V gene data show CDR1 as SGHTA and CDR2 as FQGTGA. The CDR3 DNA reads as TGTGCCAGCAGCTCCTTCAGGGATTCACCCCTCCACTTT. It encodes CASSSFRDSPLHF.

The CDR3 is CAWSPQTTRAPRGGYTF. The CDR3 DNA follows: TGTGCCTGGAGCCCCCAAACCACCCGGGCCCCCAGGGGCGGCTACACCTTC. V usage is TRBV30 and J usage is TRBJ1-2; D possibly corresponds to TRBD1 (6 bases). The CDR3 loop spans 17 amino acids. The germline V gene encodes CDR1 GTSNPN and CDR2 SVGIG (reference sequence). V was trimmed by 3 bases and J by 8 bases, leaving 28 bases between them.

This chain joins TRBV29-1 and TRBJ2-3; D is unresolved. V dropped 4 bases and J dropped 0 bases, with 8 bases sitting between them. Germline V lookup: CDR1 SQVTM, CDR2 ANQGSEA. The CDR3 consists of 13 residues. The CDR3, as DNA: TGCAGCGTTGCCGGTCCGAGCACAGATACGCAGTATTTT. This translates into CSVAGPSTDTQYF.